Listed here is a single T cell receptor beta chain. As originally analysed: Scientists estimated how many nucleated cells there were by amplifying reference gene primers. TCRdb's copy holds only in-frame clones and misses some; the assay was immunoSEQ multiplex PCR. V and J calls and clone size are given by that table; D and trimming were obtained from the DNA. The sample consists of 45,000 to 65,000 clones, roughly nine tenths of them appearing once. These data belong to a study of blood T cell repertoires in COVID-19. Study background: The study drew acute and convalescent COVID-19 samples from the United States, Italy and Spain.

The sequencing sample was made of peripheral blood. The TCR originated in a human donor in a cohort sampled during active COVID-19.

CDR3 nucleotide sequence: TGTGCCAGCAGCTTAGATCATTACGGCTACGGGGCGCAGTATTTT. Translating gives CASSLDHYGYGAQYF. The chain has TRBV11-3 and TRBJ2-3, with D possibly matching TRBD2 (5 bases). Germline V CDR1 and CDR2: SGHNT, YENEEA. This CDR3 is built from 15 residues. Trimming took off 0 bases at V and 10 bases at J, with 17 bases between the two ends.